The clone carrying this T cell receptor beta chain was counted many times. Its antigen is still unknown. This sample is part of a study of blood T cells in healthy people across ages. Study observations and caveats: Age advanced and TCR beta diversity per million T cells fell, roughly linearly.

The second PCR ran about 6 to 12 cycles with a sample-barcoded 5' primer and J-beta primers. Each cDNA molecule carried a tag from a template-switch adaptor that contained 12 random nucleotides. TCRdb passed the 5' RACE reads through MiXCR, listing each CDR3 protein once. The sample consists of around 650,000 distinct CDR3 sequences, around 32% of them appearing once. The V gene's germline CDR1 is LNHNV and CDR2 YYDKDF (reference sequence). The CDR3 runs to 18 residues. V lost 0 bases, J lost 0 bases, and 16 bases lay in between. This chain uses TRBV15 with TRBJ2-3; D not resolved. The sequence derives from a woman aged 80 or over in good health. Sequencing was carried out using blood. The CDR3: CATSRDLLATISTDTQYF. The CDR3 DNA is TGTGCCACCAGCAGAGATCTCTTGGCTACCATTAGCACAGATACGCAGTATTTT.